Below, 28 T cell receptor beta chains from the same sample are listed, as sequenced in a study of T cell responses to AZD1222 COVID-19 vaccine. The protocol was immunoSEQ multiplex PCR, while the TCRdb copy is restricted to in-frame clones and leaves out a portion. Among roughly 76,000 clones, about 88% were seen once, and the ten largest hold 11%. The sample here was peripheral blood, taken on day 0 of AZD1222 vaccination. These receptors were obtained from an adult in good health.

The table lists this clone with a few counts. This chain joins TRBV7-9 and TRBJ2-7, with 7 bases matching TRBD2. J gave up 2 bases and V 3 bases, and 4 bases lay outside the gene matches. The germline CDR1 and CDR2 sequences are SEHNR and FQNEAQ (reference sequence). The CDR3 has 14 residues. In DNA form, the CDR3 reads TGTGCCAGCAGCTTGACCGGGAGGACCTACGAGCAGTACTTC. Protein: CASSLTGRTYEQYF.

The CDR3 loop is CASSVGAGGVTDTQYF. CDR3 bases: TGTGCCAGCAGCGTTGGAGCGGGGGGGGTCACAGATACGCAGTATTTT. V gene TRBV9 combines with J gene TRBJ2-3; 10 nucleotides align to TRBD2. The CDR3 contains 16 residues. CDR1 is SGDLS and CDR2 is YYNGEE in the germline V gene. After removal of 2 bases from V and 2 bases from J, the junction contained 5 bases not matched to a gene.

J is TRBJ1-4 and V is TRBV18; 9 bases are a match to TRBD1. CDR1 and CDR2 (germline): KGHSH, LQKENI. The V segment lost 2 bases and the J segment 5 bases; nucleotides outside the gene matches: 0. This CDR3 is 14 amino acids long. CDR3 sequence (DNA): TGTGCCAGCTCACCAGGGACAGGGAATGAAAAACTGTTTTTT. Amino acids: CASSPGTGNEKLFF.

This clone was observed once. V and J are TRBV6-5 and TRBJ2-7; D is possibly TRBD1 (6 bases). V dropped 4 bases and J dropped 1 base, with 14 bases sitting between them. This CDR3 is 15 amino acids long. CDR1 is MNHEY and CDR2 is SVGAGI in the germline V gene. CDR3 amino acids: CASSSAGVVSYEQYF. The CDR3 bases are TGTGCCAGCAGTTCAGCAGGGGTGGTTTCCTACGAGCAGTACTTC.

The rearrangement uses TRBV3-1 (or the pseudogene TRBV3-2) and TRBJ2-7; TRBD1 matches at 7 bases. Germline V CDR1 and CDR2: LGHDT, YNNKEL (reference sequence). The CDR3 runs 14 residues. Trimming at V came to 2 bases and at J to 5 bases, leaving 6 bases not matched to a gene. CDR3 bases: TGTGCCAGCAGCCAATTTCCAGGGGGAAACGAGCAGTACGTC. This translates into CASSQFPGGNEQYV.

This rearrangement joins TRBV7-2 to TRBJ2-2; D might be TRBD1 or TRBD2, each matching 5 bases. Germline CDR1 and CDR2: SGHTA and FQGNSA. Trimming cost V 5 bases and J 0 bases, with 10 bases left between them. This CDR3 region has 15 residues. The CDR3 sequence is CASSPRGTNTGELFF. CDR3 nucleotides: TGTGCCAGCAGCCCGAGGGGAACGAACACCGGGGAGCTGTTTTTT.

The genes are TRBV7-2 and TRBJ1-2, with D maybe TRBD1 (6 bases). V lost 1 base and J 2 bases, leaving 14 bases between the germline ends. Per germline, CDR1 SGHTA and CDR2 FQGNSA. This CDR3 has 16 amino acids. DNA for the CDR3: TGTGCCAGCAGCTTAGATATCAGGGGAACAAACTATGGCTACACCTTC. Translated: CASSLDIRGTNYGYTF. The variable domain in full, completed from reference TRBV7-2 and TRBJ1-2, reads GAGVSQSPSNKVTEKGKDVELRCDPISGHTALYWYRQSLGQGLEFLIYFQGNSAPDKSGLPSDRFSAERTGGSVSTLTIQRTQQEDSAVYLCASSLDIRGTNYGYTFGSGTRLTVV.

The V and J genes are TRBV7-3 and TRBJ1-2; D is possibly TRBD1 (5 bases). The germline gives CDR1 SGHTA, CDR2 FQGTGA. V lost 3 bases and J 6 bases, leaving 11 bases between the germline ends. The CDR3 has 13 amino acids. CDR3: CASSFGQGHGYTF. The CDR3, as DNA: TGTGCCAGCAGCTTCGGGCAGGGACATGGCTACACCTTC.

The V call is TRBV6-5, the J call TRBJ2-5; 13 nucleotides match TRBD2. Germline CDR1 reads MNHEY; CDR2 reads SVGAGI. The CDR3 loop spans 15 amino acids. After removal of 6 bases from V and 5 bases from J, the junction contained 6 bases not matched to a gene. CDR3 protein: CASSTSGGAMETQYF. As DNA, the CDR3 is TGTGCCAGCAGCACTAGCGGGGGGGCAATGGAGACCCAGTACTTC.

As regards this clone: The sample carries other DNA sequences with the same CDR3. V is TRBV5-1 and J is TRBJ2-5, with 10 bases fitting TRBD1. V shed 8 bases, J shed 4 bases, and the junction held 11 bases outside the gene matches. The germline gives CDR1 SGHRS, CDR2 YFSETQ. The CDR3 consists of 15 residues. For the CDR3, the DNA is TGCGCCAGTAATTCGGGACAGGGGCCTCGAGAGACCCAGTACTTC. Residues: CASNSGQGPRETQYF.

V gene TRBV2 combines with J gene TRBJ2-1, with 8 bases matching TRBD2. The ends lost 6 bases at V and 6 bases at J; junction bases unmatched: 7. Germline assignment: CDR1 SNHLY and CDR2 FYNNEI. This CDR3 spans 14 amino acids. The CDR3 here is CASRVTSGGNEQFF. The CDR3 bases are TGTGCCAGCAGAGTTACTAGCGGAGGCAATGAGCAGTTCTTC.

The gene calls are TRBV15 and TRBJ1-2, with 7 bases fitting TRBD1. V lost 4 bases and J lost 5; bases outside the gene matches: 10. The CDR3 totals 15 residues. Germline loops: CDR1 LNHNV, CDR2 YYDKDF (reference sequence). The chain's CDR3 is CATSTRDSQLYGYTF. As DNA, the CDR3 is TGTGCCACCAGCACCAGGGACAGTCAACTTTATGGCTACACCTTC.

The CDR3 coding sequence is TGTGCCAGCAGCCCATCCCCCACGGGACCAAGTGACGGGGAGCTGTTTTTT. Protein sequence: CASSPSPTGPSDGELFF. The rearrangement links TRBV7-8 to TRBJ2-2, with D perhaps matching TRBD1 or TRBD2 (5 bases each). The germline V and J ends were trimmed by 5 bases and 7 bases, with 23 bases remaining between them. The germline gives CDR1 SGHVS, CDR2 FQNEAQ. The CDR3 spans 17 residues.

The chain combines TRBV7-9 with TRBJ2-1; D unclear. Looked up from germline, CDR1 is SEHNR and CDR2 is FQNEAQ (reference sequence). The length of the CDR3 is 13 residues. Trimming took 8 bases from V and 2 from J, leaving 10 bases between them. The CDR3 loop reads CASRPVTYNEQFF. The CDR3 bases are TGTGCCAGCCGCCCTGTTACCTACAATGAGCAGTTCTTC.

In DNA form, the CDR3 reads TGTGCCAGCAGTGATAGCGGGAGGATCAACGGGGATGAGCAGTTCTTC. Its protein product is CASSDSGRINGDEQFF. This chain links TRBV6-1 with TRBJ2-1; TRBD2 agrees at 10 bases. CDR3 size: 16 residues. From germline, CDR1 is MNHNS and CDR2 SASEGT. V was clipped by 3 bases and J by 8 bases; unmatched bases: 10.

The chain is built from TRBV10-3 and TRBJ2-5, with D tentatively TRBD1 (5 bases). Looked up from germline, CDR1 is ENHRY and CDR2 is SYGVKD. The V end was cut by 2 bases, the J end by 1 base, with 11 bases between. This CDR3 is 15 amino acids long. CDR3 in DNA: TGTGCCATCAGTGAGCTCGAAAGGGGCCAAGAGACCCAGTACTTC. Translated, it gives CAISELERGQETQYF.

This clone was recorded only once. It is unclear where the CDR3 begins or ends on the DNA, so no DNA is shown, and the CDR3 is as TCRdb lists it. The J gene is TRBJ2-5, the V gene TRBV21-1; the table's D call, TRBD1, was not checked against the DNA. TRBV21-1 is a recognized pseudogene. The CDR3 spans 16 residues, counting both ends. This CDR3 is CASSKVAPGISETQYF.

The chain links TRBV28 to TRBJ2-1, with TRBD2 matching 13 bases. With V trimmed by 6 bases and J by 9 bases, 11 bases remained unmatched. The V gene's germline CDR1 is MDHEN and CDR2 SYDVKM. The CDR3 loop spans 16 amino acids. The CDR3 protein is CASSPRTSGGFVEQFF. In DNA form, the CDR3 reads TGTGCCAGCAGCCCAAGGACTAGCGGGGGTTTTGTTGAGCAGTTCTTC.

CDR3 residues: CASGSGNSPLHF. The CDR3 DNA follows: TGTGCCAGCGGTTCGGGAAATTCACCCCTCCACTTT. This chain joins TRBV11-1 and TRBJ1-6; D remains ambiguous. Germline-derived CDR1 and CDR2 are SGHAT and FQDESV (reference sequence). V was clipped by 8 bases and J by 7 bases, with 9 bases between them. This CDR3 spans 12 amino acids.

This rearrangement joins TRBV5-1 to TRBJ1-6, with a weak D call TRBD1 (5 bases). The germline gives CDR1 SGHRS, CDR2 YFSETQ. CDR3 length equals 14 residues. V was pared by 3 bases and J by 6 bases, with 10 bases between. CDR3 sequence (DNA): TGCGCCAGCAGCTCCGGGACGCCTAATTCACCCCTCCACTTT. Protein: CASSSGTPNSPLHF. The complete variable domain, with remaining parts taken from reference TRBV5-1 and TRBJ1-6, reads KAGVTQTPRYLIKTRGQQVTLSCSPISGHRSVSWYQQTPGQGLQFLFEYFSETQRNKGNFPGRFSGRQFSNSRSEMNVSTLELGDSALYLCASSSGTPNSPLHFGNGTRLTVT.

CDR3 coding DNA: TGTGCCAGCAGCTCTGGGACAGCTGAAGGTGTGCAGTACTTC. Translating it yields CASSSGTAEGVQYF. V gene TRBV11-3 combines with J gene TRBJ2-7; TRBD1 agrees at 7 bases. CDR3 length: 14 amino acids. The germline CDR1 and CDR2 sequences are SGHNT and YENEEA. Trimming took 4 bases from V and 9 from J; bases not matched to a gene: 12.

This clone has only one observation. This rearrangement joins TRBV7-9 to TRBJ1-1, with D tentatively TRBD1 (5 bases). The germline V gene has CDR1 SEHNR and CDR2 FQNEAQ (reference sequence). With 1 base removed from V and 4 bases from J, the gap between germline ends came to 16 bases. This CDR3 region has 16 residues. The CDR3 region has the DNA TGTGCCAGCAGCTTAGGTCGTCCAGGGAGGGCCACTGAAGCTTTCTTT. Amino acid sequence: CASSLGRPGRATEAFF.

The CDR3 region has the DNA TGCGCCAGCAGCATGGGACAGACTAATGAAAAACTGTTTTTT. Residues: CASSMGQTNEKLFF. V usage is TRBV5-1 and J usage is TRBJ1-4; 7 nucleotides agree with TRBD1. The junction had 2 bases not matched to a gene; V was cut back by 4 bases and J by 2 bases. Per germline, CDR1 SGHRS and CDR2 YFSETQ. The CDR3 has 14 amino acids.

This chain joins TRBV30 and TRBJ2-1, with D maybe TRBD2 (5 bases). CDR3 size: 13 residues. V was shortened by 5 bases and J by 9 bases, with 17 bases between the two germline ends. Germline loops: CDR1 GTSNPN, CDR2 SVGIG (reference sequence). The CDR3 region has the DNA TGTGCCTGGGCCCGATCCGGACTGACTGAGCAGTTCTTC. Protein: CAWARSGLTEQFF.

The V and J genes are TRBV4-1 and TRBJ2-1; TRBD2 matches 14 bases. CDR3 length: 17 amino acids. The germline V gene has CDR1 MGHRA and CDR2 YSYEKL. V was pared by 6 bases and J by 4 bases, with 8 bases of the junction left unmatched. For the CDR3, the DNA is TGCGCCAGCAGGCGGACTAGCGGGGGGCTTCCTTACAATGAGCAGTTCTTC. It translates to CASRRTSGGLPYNEQFF.

The chain recombines TRBV5-1 with TRBJ1-4; D is perhaps TRBD1 (6 bases). The germline gives CDR1 SGHRS, CDR2 YFSETQ. This CDR3 is 16 amino acids long. Trimming shortened V by 4 bases and J by 4 bases, and 17 bases separated the two germline ends. The CDR3 protein is CASSQPTGSDNEKLFF. As DNA, the CDR3 is TGCGCCAGCAGCCAGCCGACAGGTTCAGATAATGAAAAACTGTTTTTT.

This sequence joins TRBV12-3 or TRBV12-4 and TRBJ2-1; D is unclear. CDR3 length: 12 amino acids. Deletions cut 8 bases from V and 9 bases from J, with 14 bases between. The chain's CDR3 is CASGSIYGEQFF. For the CDR3, the DNA is TGTGCCAGCGGATCGATTTACGGTGAGCAGTTCTTC.

This chain connects TRBV4-1 to TRBJ2-3; maybe TRBD1 (5 bases). V was clipped by 0 bases and J by 2 bases, with 9 bases between them. Germline V gives CDR1 MGHRA, CDR2 YSYEKL. This CDR3 has 15 amino acids. The CDR3 nucleotides read TGCGCCAGCAGCCAAGACGGACAATCCACAGATACGCAGTATTTT. It translates to CASSQDGQSTDTQYF.